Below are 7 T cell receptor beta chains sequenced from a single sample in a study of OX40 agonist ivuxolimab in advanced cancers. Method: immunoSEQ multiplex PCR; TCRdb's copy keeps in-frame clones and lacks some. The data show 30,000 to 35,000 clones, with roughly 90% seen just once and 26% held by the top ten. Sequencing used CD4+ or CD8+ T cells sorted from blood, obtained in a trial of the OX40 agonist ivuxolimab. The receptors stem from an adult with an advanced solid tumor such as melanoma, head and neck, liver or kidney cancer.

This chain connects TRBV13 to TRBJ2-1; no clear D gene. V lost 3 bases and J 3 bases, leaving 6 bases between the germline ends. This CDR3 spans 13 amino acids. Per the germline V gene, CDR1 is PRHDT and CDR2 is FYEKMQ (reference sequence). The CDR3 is CASSFGSYNEQFF. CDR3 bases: TGTGCCAGCAGCTTTGGCAGCTACAATGAGCAGTTCTTC.

The CDR3 region has the DNA TGTGCCATCAGTCCGGGACAGGGAGGCTACGAGCAGTACTTC. It yields the protein CAISPGQGGYEQYF. This chain links TRBV10-3 with TRBJ2-7, with 9 bases fitting TRBD1. From germline, CDR1 is ENHRY and CDR2 SYGVKD. With 5 bases clipped from V and 3 bases from J, the junction kept 5 bases outside the gene matches. The CDR3 sequence is 14 residues long.

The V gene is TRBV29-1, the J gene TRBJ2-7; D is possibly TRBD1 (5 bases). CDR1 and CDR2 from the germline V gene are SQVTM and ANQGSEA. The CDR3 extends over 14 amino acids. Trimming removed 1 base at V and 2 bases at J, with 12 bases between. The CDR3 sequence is CSVEVAGPTYEQYF. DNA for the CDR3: TGCAGCGTTGAAGTTGCAGGGCCCACCTACGAGCAGTACTTC.

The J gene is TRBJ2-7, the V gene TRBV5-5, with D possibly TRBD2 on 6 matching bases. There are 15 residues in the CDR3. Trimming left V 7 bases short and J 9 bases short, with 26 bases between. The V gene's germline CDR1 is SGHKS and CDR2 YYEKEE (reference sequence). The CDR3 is CASVPYSGSSLAQYF. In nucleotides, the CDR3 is TGTGCCAGCGTCCCGTATTCCGGGTCCTCACTAGCGCAGTACTTC.

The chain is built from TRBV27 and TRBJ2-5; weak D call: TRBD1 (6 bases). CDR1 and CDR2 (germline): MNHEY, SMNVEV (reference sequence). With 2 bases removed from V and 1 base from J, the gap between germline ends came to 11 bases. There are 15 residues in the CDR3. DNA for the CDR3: TGTGCCAGCAGTTTAGGATGGGGGCTCCAAGAGACCCAGTACTTC. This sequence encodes CASSLGWGLQETQYF.

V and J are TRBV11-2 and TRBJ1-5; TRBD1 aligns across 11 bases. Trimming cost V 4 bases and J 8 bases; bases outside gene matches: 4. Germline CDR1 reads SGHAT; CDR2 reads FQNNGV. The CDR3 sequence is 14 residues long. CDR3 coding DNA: TGTGCCAGCAGCTCAGGGACAGGGGGGGAGCCCCAGCATTTT. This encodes CASSSGTGGEPQHF.

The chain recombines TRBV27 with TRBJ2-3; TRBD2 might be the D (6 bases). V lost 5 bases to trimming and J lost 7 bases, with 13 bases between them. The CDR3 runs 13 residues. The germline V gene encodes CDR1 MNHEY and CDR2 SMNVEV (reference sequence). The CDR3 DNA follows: TGTGCCAGCAGTAACCCGGGACTCCATACGCAGTATTTT. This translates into CASSNPGLHTQYF.